The sequence of this T cell receptor (beta chain) was determined in a study of blood T cells in healthy people across ages. A second PCR, run for roughly 7 to 12 cycles, used a sample-barcoded 5' primer plus a J-beta primer mix. The template-switch adaptor, which had 12 random nucleotides, put a tag on each cDNA molecule. A single record per CDR3 protein comes from TCRdb applying MiXCR to the 5' RACE reads. The sample carries approximately 2,000,000 distinct CDR3 sequences, approximately 40% recorded once. Points from the study as a whole: Naive T cell percentage by flow cytometry tracked strongly with beta diversity.

Details on this clonotype: Its antigen remains unknown.

V lost 4 bases and J lost 3, with 13 bases in between. The CDR3 is 15 residues long. The germline CDR1 and CDR2 sequences are MDHEN and SYDVKM. The specimen sequenced was blood. The origin of this receptor is a human donor in good health. The chain employs TRBV28 and TRBJ1-5, with a tentative D call TRBD1 (5 bases). CDR3 region: CASSSYEGHNQPQHF. DNA for the CDR3: TGTGCCAGCAGTTCTTATGAGGGGCACAATCAGCCCCAGCATTTT.